This TCR beta chain was found in a study of identical twins. General study points: Weaker excess sharing between twins was seen in beta out-of-frame sequences. There were fewer insertions in abundant cord blood beta clonotypes, but memory repertoires showed no such pattern.

TCRdb independently ran MiXCR on the 5' RACE reads; one entry per CDR3 protein. The sample contains roughly 1.6 million distinct CDR3 sequences, roughly 35% of which appear only once. To note about this clonotype: Its antigen is currently unknown.

The ends were cut back, 7 bases at V and 2 bases at J, with 15 bases in the middle. Germline V CDR1 and CDR2: MGHDK, SYGVNS. The CDR3 sequence is 15 residues long. The rearrangement links TRBV25-1 to TRBJ2-1; a weak D match, TRBD1 (6 bases). The receptor was isolated from a newborn girl in good health. Specimen: cord blood. CDR3 loop: CASTVGGHTYNEQFF. DNA for the CDR3: TGTGCCAGCACCGTAGGGGGTCATACCTACAATGAGCAGTTCTTC.